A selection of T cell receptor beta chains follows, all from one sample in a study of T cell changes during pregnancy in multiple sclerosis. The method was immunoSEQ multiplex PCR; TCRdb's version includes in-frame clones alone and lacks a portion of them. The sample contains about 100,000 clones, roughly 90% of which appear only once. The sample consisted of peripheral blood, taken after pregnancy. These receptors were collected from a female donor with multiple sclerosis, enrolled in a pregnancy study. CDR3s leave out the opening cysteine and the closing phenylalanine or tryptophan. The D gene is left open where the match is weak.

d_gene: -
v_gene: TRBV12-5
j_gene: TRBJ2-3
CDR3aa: ASGQLVGTDTQY

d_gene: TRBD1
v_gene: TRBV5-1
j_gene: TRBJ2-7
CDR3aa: ASSLTGVGDEQY

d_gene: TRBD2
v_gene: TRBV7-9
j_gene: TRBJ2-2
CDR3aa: ASSFRGDTGELF

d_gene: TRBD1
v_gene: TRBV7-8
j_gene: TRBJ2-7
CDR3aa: ASSSTGGFYEQY

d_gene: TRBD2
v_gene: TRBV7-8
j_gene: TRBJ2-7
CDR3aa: ASSNLIAGGPYEQY

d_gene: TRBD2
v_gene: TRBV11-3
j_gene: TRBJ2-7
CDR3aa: ASSLNPFGERGDRYEQY

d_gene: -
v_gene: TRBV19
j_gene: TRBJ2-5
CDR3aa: ASSFSSETQY

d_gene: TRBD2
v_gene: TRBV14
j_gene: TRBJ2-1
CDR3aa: ASSPGLAGYNEQF

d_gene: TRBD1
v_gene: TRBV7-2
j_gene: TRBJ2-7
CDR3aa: ASSSGGQVEQY

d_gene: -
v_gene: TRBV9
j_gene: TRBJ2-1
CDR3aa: ASSVAGGPRSYNEQF

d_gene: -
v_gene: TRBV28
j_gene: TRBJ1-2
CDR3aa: ASSLQNLLGYT

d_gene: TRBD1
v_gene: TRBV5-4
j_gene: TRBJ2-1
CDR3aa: ASSLTGQSSYNEQF

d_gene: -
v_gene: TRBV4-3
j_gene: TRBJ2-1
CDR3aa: ASSQDSVGGKIEQF

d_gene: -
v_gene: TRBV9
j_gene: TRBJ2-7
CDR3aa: ASSVQGRSHEQY

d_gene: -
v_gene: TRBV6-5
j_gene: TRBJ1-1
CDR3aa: ASSYLALKNTEAF

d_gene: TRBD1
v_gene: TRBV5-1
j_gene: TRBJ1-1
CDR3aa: ASRTNRDRNTEAF

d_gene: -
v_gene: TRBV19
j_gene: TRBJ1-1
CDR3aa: ASSTMRGHGTEAF

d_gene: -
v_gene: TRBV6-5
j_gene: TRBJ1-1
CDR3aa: ASRSESLNTEAF

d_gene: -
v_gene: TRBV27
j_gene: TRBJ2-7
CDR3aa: ASRGINFGDTTYEQY

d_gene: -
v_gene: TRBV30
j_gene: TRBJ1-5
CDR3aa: AWSVGARSNQPQH

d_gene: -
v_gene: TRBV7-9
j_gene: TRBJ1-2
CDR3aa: ASSVGLQNGYT

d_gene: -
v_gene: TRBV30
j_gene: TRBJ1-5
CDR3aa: AWSSGRAEWSNQPQH

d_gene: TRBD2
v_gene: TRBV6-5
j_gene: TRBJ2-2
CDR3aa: ASSTGTSIAGELF

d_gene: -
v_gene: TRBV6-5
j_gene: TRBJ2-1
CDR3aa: ASRRDDEQF

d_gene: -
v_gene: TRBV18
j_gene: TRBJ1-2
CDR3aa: ASSPTGDGTGYT

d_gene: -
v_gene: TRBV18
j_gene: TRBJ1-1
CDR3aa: ASSPPRGGDGVEAF

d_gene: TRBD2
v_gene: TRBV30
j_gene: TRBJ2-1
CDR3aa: AWSTVLSTSGSRRSYNEQF

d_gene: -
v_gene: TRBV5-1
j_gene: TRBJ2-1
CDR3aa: ASSVGGYNEQF